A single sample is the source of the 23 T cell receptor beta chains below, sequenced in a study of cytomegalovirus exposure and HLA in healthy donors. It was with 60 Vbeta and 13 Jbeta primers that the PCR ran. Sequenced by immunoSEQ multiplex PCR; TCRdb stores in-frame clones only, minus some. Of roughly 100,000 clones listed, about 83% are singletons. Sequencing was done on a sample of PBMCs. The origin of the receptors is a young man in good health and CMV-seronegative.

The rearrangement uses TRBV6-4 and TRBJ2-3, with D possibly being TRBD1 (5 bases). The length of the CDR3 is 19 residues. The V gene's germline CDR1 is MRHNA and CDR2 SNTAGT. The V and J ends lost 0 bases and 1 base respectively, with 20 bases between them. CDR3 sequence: CASSDSGVQITSGTDTQYF. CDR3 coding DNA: TGTGCCAGCAGTGACTCAGGGGTACAGATCACCTCTGGCACAGATACGCAGTATTTT.

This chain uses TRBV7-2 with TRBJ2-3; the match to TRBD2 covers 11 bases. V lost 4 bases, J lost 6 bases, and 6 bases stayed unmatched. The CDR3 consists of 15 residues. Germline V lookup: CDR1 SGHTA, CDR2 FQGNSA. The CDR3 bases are TGTGCCAGCAGCTGGACTAGCGGGTTGAGGGATACGCAGTATTTT. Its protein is CASSWTSGLRDTQYF.

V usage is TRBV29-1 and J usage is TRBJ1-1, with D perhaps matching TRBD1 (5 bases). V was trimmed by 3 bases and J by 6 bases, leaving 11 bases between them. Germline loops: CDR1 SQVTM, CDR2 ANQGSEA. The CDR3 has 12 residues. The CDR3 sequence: CSVEGLGPEAFF. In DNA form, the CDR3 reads TGCAGCGTTGAGGGGCTCGGTCCTGAAGCTTTCTTT.

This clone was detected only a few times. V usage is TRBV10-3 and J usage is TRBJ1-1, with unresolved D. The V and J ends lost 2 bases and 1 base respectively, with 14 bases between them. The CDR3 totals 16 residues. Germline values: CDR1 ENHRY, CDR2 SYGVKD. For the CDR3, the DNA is TGTGCCATCAGTGAGGAGTGGTGGAGTGGGAACACTGAAGCTTTCTTT. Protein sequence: CAISEEWWSGNTEAFF.

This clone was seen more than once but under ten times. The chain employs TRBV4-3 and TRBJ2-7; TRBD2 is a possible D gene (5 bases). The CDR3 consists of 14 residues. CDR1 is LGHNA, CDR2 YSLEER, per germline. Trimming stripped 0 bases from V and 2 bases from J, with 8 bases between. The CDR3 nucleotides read TGCGCCAGCAGCCAAGATTGGCGGGCCTACGAGCAGTACTTC. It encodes CASSQDWRAYEQYF.

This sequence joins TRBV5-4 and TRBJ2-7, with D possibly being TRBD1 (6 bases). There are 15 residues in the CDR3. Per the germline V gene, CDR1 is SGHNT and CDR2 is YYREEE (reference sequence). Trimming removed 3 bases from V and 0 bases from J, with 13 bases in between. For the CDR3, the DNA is TGTGCCAGCAGCTGGCGGGCAGGGGCCTCCTACGAGCAGTACTTC. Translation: CASSWRAGASYEQYF.

The DNA for the CDR3 is TGTGCCAGCAGTAAGTCCGGGACAGCCTCCTACGAGCAGTACTTC. As protein: CASSKSGTASYEQYF. This chain uses TRBV6-1 with TRBJ2-5, with TRBD1 matching over 7 bases. Gene TRBJ2-7 matches the end of the DNA better, so the J call may be wrong. The CDR3 totals 15 residues. Per germline, CDR1 MNHNS and CDR2 SASEGT.

The chain's CDR3 is CASSLMADYGYTF. CDR3 DNA: TGTGCCAGCAGTTTGATGGCCGACTATGGCTACACCTTC. The chain carries TRBV28 and TRBJ1-2; no firm D call. There are 13 residues in the CDR3. The V and J ends lost 3 bases and 3 bases respectively, with 8 bases between them. Germline CDR1 reads MDHEN; CDR2 reads SYDVKM.

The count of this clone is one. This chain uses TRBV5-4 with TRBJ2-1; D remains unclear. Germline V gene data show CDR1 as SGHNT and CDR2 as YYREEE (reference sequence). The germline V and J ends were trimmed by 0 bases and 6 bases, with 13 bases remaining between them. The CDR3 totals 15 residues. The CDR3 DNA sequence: TGTGCCAGCAGCTTGGCCCCCCTAGAGATCAATGAGCAGTTCTTC. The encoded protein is CASSLAPLEINEQFF.

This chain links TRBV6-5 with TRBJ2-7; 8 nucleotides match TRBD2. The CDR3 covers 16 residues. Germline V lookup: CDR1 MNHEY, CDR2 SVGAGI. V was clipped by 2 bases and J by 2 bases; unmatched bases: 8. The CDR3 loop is CASSYIQVAGPYEQYF. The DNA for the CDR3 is TGTGCCAGCAGTTACATACAGGTAGCGGGGCCCTACGAGCAGTACTTC.

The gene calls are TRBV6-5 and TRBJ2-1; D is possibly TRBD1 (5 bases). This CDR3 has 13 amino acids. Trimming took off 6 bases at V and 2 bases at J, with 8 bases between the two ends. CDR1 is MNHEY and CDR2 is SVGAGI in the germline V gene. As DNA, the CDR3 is TGTGCCAGCAGGGACACAGCCTACAATGAGCAGTTCTTC. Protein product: CASRDTAYNEQFF.

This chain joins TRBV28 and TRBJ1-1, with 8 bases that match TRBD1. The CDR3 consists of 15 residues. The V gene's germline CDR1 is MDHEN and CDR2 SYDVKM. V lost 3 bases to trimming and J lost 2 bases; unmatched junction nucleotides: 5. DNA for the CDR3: TGTGCCAGCAGTTTGATATCAGGGGGCAACACTGAAGCTTTCTTT. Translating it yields CASSLISGGNTEAFF. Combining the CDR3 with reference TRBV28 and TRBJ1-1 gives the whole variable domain DVKVTQSSRYLVKRTGEKVFLECVQDMDHENMFWYRQDPGLGLRLIYFSYDVKMKEKGDIPEGYSVSREKKERFSLILESASTNQTSMYLCASSLISGGNTEAFFGQGTRLTVV.

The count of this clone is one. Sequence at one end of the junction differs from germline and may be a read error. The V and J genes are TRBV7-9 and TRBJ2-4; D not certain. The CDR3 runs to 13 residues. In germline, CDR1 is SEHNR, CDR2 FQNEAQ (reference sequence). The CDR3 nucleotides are TGTTCCAGCAGCTTATCTGTTCCTCACATTCAGTACTTC. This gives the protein CSSSLSVPHIQYF.

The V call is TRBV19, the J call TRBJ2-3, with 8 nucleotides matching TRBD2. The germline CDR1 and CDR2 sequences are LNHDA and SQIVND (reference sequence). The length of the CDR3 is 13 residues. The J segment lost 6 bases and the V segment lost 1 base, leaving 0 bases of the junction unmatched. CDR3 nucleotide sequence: TGTGCCAGTAGTATAGCGGGAGGGGATACGCAGTATTTT. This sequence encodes CASSIAGGDTQYF. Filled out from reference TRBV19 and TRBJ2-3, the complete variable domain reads DGGITQSPKYLFRKEGQNVTLSCEQNLNHDAMYWYRQDPGQGLRLIYYSQIVNDFQKGDIAEGYSVSREKKESFPLTVTSAQKNPTAFYLCASSIAGGDTQYFGPGTRLTVL.

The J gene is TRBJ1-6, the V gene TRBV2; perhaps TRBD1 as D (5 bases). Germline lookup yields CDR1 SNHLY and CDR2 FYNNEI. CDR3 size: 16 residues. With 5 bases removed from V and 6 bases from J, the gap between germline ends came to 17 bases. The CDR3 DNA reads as TGTGCCAGCAGTCCCGACAGCTCACTCTCTAATTCACCCCTCCACTTT. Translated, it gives CASSPDSSLSNSPLHF. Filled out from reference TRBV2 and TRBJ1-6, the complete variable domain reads EPEVTQTPSHQVTQMGQEVILRCVPISNHLYFYWYRQILGQKVEFLVSFYNNEISEKSEIFDDQFSVERPDGSNFTLKIRSTKLEDSAMYFCASSPDSSLSNSPLHFGNGTRLTVT.

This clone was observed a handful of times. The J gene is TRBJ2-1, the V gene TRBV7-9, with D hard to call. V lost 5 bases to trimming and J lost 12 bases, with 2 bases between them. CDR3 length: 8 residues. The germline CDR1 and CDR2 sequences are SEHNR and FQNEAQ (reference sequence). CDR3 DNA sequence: TGTGCCAGCAGCCTGCAGTTCTTC. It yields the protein CASSLQFF.

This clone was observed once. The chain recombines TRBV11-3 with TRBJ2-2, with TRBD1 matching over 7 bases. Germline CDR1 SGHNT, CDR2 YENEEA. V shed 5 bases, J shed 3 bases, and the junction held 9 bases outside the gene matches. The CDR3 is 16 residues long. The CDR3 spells CASSTYRGRDTGELFF. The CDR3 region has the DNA TGTGCCAGCAGCACCTACAGGGGAAGGGACACCGGGGAGCTGTTTTTT.

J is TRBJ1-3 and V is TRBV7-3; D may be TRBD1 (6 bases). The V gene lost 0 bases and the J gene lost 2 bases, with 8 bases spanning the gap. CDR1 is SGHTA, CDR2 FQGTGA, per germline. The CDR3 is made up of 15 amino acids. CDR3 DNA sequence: TGTGCCAGCAGCTTAACGGGGGGGCCTGGAAACACCATATATTTT. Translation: CASSLTGGPGNTIYF.

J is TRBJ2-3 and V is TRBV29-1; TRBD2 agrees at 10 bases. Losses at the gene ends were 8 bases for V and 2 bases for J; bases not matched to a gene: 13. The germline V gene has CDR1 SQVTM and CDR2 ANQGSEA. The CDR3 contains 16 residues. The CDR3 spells CSFGTSDFFITDTQYF. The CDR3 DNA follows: TGCAGCTTTGGGACTAGCGATTTCTTTATCACAGATACGCAGTATTTT.

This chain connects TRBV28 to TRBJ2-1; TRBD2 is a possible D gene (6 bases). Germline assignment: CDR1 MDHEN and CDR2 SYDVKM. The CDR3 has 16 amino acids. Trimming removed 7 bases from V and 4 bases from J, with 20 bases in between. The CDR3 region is CASTTHGTQLYNEQFF. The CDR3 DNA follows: TGTGCCAGCACAACTCACGGGACTCAGCTATACAATGAGCAGTTCTTC.

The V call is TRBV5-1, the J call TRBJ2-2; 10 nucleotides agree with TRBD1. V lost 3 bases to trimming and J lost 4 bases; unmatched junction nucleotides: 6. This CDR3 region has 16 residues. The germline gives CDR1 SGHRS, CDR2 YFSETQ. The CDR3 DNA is TGCGCCAGCAGCTGGACCGGACAGGGGGTCACCGGGGAGCTGTTTTTT. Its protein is CASSWTGQGVTGELFF.

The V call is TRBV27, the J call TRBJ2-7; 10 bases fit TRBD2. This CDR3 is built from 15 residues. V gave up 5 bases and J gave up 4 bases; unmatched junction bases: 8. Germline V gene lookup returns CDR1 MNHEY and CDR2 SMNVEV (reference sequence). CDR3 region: CASSIGLAAGYEQYF. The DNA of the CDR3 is TGTGCCAGCAGTATAGGACTAGCGGCAGGGTACGAGCAGTACTTC.

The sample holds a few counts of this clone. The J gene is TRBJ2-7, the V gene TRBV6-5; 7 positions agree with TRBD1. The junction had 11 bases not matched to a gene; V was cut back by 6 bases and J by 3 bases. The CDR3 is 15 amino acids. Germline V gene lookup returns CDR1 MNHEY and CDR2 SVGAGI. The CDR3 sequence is CASSVTGTVNYEQYF. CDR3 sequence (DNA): TGTGCCAGCAGCGTAACCGGGACAGTGAACTACGAGCAGTACTTC.